This passage covers 21 T cell receptor beta chains from one sample sequenced in a study of blood T cell repertoires in COVID-19. The table came from immunoSEQ multiplex PCR; TCRdb's copy has only in-frame clones and leaves some out. This sample carries about 190,000 clones, around 80% of them seen once, and the ten largest clones take less than 20%. The sequencing sample was made of PBMCs or T cells enriched from blood (not recorded which). The origin of the receptors is a woman aged 45-59 years with acute COVID-19.

The chain has TRBV6-1 and TRBJ1-2; 8 positions agree with TRBD1. J gave up 2 bases and V 5 bases, and 7 bases lay outside the gene matches. The CDR3 loop spans 15 amino acids. Germline CDR1 reads MNHNS; CDR2 reads SASEGT. CDR3 sequence (DNA): TGTGCCAGCAGTCCAAGGACAGGGCAAAACTATGGCTACACCTTC. Amino acids: CASSPRTGQNYGYTF.

This clone was observed once. This chain links TRBV29-1 with TRBJ2-3; D is possibly TRBD1 (5 bases). Trimming took off 2 bases at V and 1 base at J, with 10 bases between the two ends. This CDR3 comprises 14 residues. The germline V gene encodes CDR1 SQVTM and CDR2 ANQGSEA. The CDR3 reads CSVERGVGTDTQYF. Here the CDR3 DNA reads TGCAGCGTTGAAAGGGGCGTCGGCACAGATACGCAGTATTTT.

The chain uses TRBV5-1 and TRBJ2-1, with 7 bases fitting TRBD1. The trim removed 0 bases at V and 7 bases at J, leaving 10 bases unmatched. The CDR3 loop spans 16 amino acids. Germline V gene lookup returns CDR1 SGHRS and CDR2 YFSETQ. This CDR3 reads CASSLEGGSSGNEQFF. The CDR3 nucleotides read TGCGCCAGCAGCTTGGAAGGGGGCTCTTCGGGGAATGAGCAGTTCTTC.

The chain is built from TRBV2 and TRBJ2-2; a weak D match, TRBD1 (6 bases). CDR1 and CDR2 from the germline V gene are SNHLY and FYNNEI. V was shortened by 6 bases and J by 5 bases, with 13 bases between the two germline ends. The CDR3 covers 14 residues. The CDR3, as DNA: TGTGCCAGCAGAAGGACAGATACTACCGGGGAGCTGTTTTTT. It translates to CASRRTDTTGELFF.

The chain joins TRBV24-1 to TRBJ1-4, with D possibly being TRBD1 (5 bases). V lost 0 bases, J lost 0 bases, and 7 bases lay in between. CDR3 size: 16 residues. CDR1 KGHDR and CDR2 SFDVKD come from the germline V gene. This chain's CDR3 is CATSDLAGATNEKLFF. CDR3 DNA sequence: TGTGCCACCAGTGATTTGGCGGGGGCAACTAATGAAAAACTGTTTTTT.

The rearrangement links TRBV18 to TRBJ1-2; unclear D gene. Germline V CDR1 and CDR2: KGHSH, LQKENI. CDR3 length: 14 residues. V lost 0 bases to trimming and J lost 2 bases, with 7 bases between them. CDR3 in amino acids: CASSPPSGNYGYTF. For the CDR3, the DNA is TGTGCCAGCTCACCACCGAGCGGGAACTATGGCTACACCTTC.

This clone was seen more than once but under ten times. The chain has TRBV7-8 and TRBJ1-1; possible D gene TRBD1, 5 bases. From germline, CDR1 is SGHVS and CDR2 FQNEAQ. This CDR3 is 15 amino acids long. V was clipped by 5 bases and J by 3 bases, with 16 bases between them. CDR3 sequence reads: CASSLRGGEDTEAFF. CDR3 bases: TGTGCCAGCAGCCTCAGAGGAGGGGAGGACACTGAAGCTTTCTTT.

The CDR3 sequence is CASTTPQANTGELFF. In DNA, the CDR3 is TGCGCCAGCACTACACCCCAGGCGAACACCGGGGAGCTGTTTTTT. V is TRBV10-2 and J is TRBJ2-2; D is unresolved. Looked up from germline, CDR1 is WSHSY and CDR2 is SAAADI. Trimming shortened V by 7 bases and J by 0 bases, and 12 bases separated the two germline ends. The CDR3 is made up of 15 amino acids.

The chain uses TRBV3-1 (or the pseudogene TRBV3-2) and TRBJ2-3; 13 bases are shared with TRBD2. J gave up 4 bases and V 4 bases, and 5 bases lay outside the gene matches. The CDR3 has 16 amino acids. Germline V CDR1 and CDR2: LGHDT, YNNKEL (reference sequence). CDR3 sequence: CASSLPGTSGADTQYF. For the CDR3, the DNA is TGTGCCAGCAGCCTCCCAGGGACTAGCGGGGCAGATACGCAGTATTTT.

The chain joins TRBV29-1 to TRBJ1-3; 10 bases match TRBD1. The CDR3 loop spans 13 amino acids. Germline V CDR1 and CDR2: SQVTM, ANQGSEA. V was pared by 6 bases and J by 2 bases, with 1 base of the junction left unmatched. The CDR3 region has the DNA TGCAGCGTGGGGACAGGGGCTGGAAACACCATATATTTT. It codes for CSVGTGAGNTIYF.

The V call is TRBV28, the J call TRBJ2-4; TRBD2 aligns across 8 bases. The CDR3 runs 17 residues. V trimming: 4 bases; J trimming: 8 bases; junction bases outside the gene matches: 16. The V gene's germline CDR1 is MDHEN and CDR2 SYDVKM. The CDR3 region is CASSSLPGGPSTDIQYF. The CDR3, as DNA: TGTGCCAGCAGTTCTTTACCGGGGGGGCCCAGCACAGACATTCAGTACTTC.

The chain couples TRBV7-9 to TRBJ2-1; 9 nucleotides align to TRBD2. Germline CDR1 SEHNR, CDR2 FQNEAQ (reference sequence). The junction had 12 bases not matched to a gene; V was cut back by 5 bases and J by 7 bases. CDR3 length: 16 amino acids. CDR3 in amino acids: CASSPRGGGAGNEQFF. In DNA form, the CDR3 reads TGTGCCAGCAGCCCCCGAGGCGGGGGGGCAGGTAATGAGCAGTTCTTC. Combining the CDR3 with reference TRBV7-9 and TRBJ2-1 gives the whole variable domain DTGVSQNPRHKITKRGQNVTFRCDPISEHNRLYWYRQTLGQGPEFLTYFQNEAQLEKSRLLSDRFSAERPKGSFSTLEIQRTEQGDSAMYLCASSPRGGGAGNEQFFGPGTRLTVL.

CDR3 in amino acids: CASSPTKQGNQPQHF. The CDR3 DNA is TGTGCCAGCTCACCCACTAAACAGGGCAATCAGCCCCAGCATTTT. This chain joins TRBV18 and TRBJ1-5, with a weak D call TRBD1 (5 bases). V was shortened by 3 bases and J by 2 bases, with 11 bases between the two germline ends. This CDR3 has 15 residues. The germline V gene has CDR1 KGHSH and CDR2 LQKENI.

The chain carries TRBV29-1 and TRBJ1-2, with TRBD1 identical over 8 bases. The CDR3 contains 14 residues. Germline values: CDR1 SQVTM, CDR2 ANQGSEA. Trimming removed 0 bases from V and 7 bases from J; junction bases left unmatched: 7. CDR3 region: CSVEETDRGFGYTF. The CDR3 DNA reads TGCAGCGTTGAAGAAACAGACAGGGGTTTTGGCTACACCTTC.

The V and J genes are TRBV9 and TRBJ1-4; D uncertain. The V gene lost 3 bases and the J gene lost 5 bases, with 8 bases spanning the gap. This CDR3 has 13 amino acids. Germline V CDR1 and CDR2: SGDLS, YYNGEE. CDR3 amino acids: CASSGGLNEKLFF. DNA for the CDR3: TGTGCCAGCAGCGGAGGGCTGAATGAAAAACTGTTTTTT.

The chain employs TRBV5-1 and TRBJ1-4; perhaps TRBD1 as D (6 bases). The ends were cut back, 0 bases at V and 8 bases at J, with 14 bases in the middle. CDR1 SGHRS and CDR2 YFSETQ come from the germline V gene. The CDR3 sequence is 15 residues long. The DNA of the CDR3 is TGCGCCAGCAGCTTGGGAGCAGGGGTGAGGGAAAAACTGTTTTTT. It is translated as CASSLGAGVREKLFF.

The chain links TRBV5-4 to TRBJ1-1; 8 nucleotides line up with TRBD1. V lost 4 bases and J lost 3; bases outside the gene matches: 8. The CDR3 totals 15 residues. Germline CDR1 and CDR2: SGHNT and YYREEE (reference sequence). CDR3 amino acids: CASSPGQGKHTEAFF. The CDR3 DNA reads TGTGCCAGCAGCCCAGGACAGGGAAAGCACACTGAAGCTTTCTTT.

The rearrangement uses TRBV3-1 (or the pseudogene TRBV3-2) and TRBJ2-5; 10 bases agree with TRBD2. V lost 0 bases and J lost 3; bases outside the gene matches: 7. The CDR3 extends over 17 amino acids. Germline CDR1 and CDR2: LGHDT and YNNKEL (reference sequence). CDR3 amino acids: CASSQESIAGGEETQYF. Here the CDR3 DNA reads TGTGCCAGCAGCCAAGAGAGTATAGCGGGGGGCGAAGAGACCCAGTACTTC.

This clone occurred a few times. The J gene is TRBJ2-7, the V gene TRBV28, with 11 bases identical to TRBD2. With 7 bases clipped from V and 6 bases from J, the junction kept 8 bases outside the gene matches. The CDR3 runs 14 residues. The V gene's germline CDR1 is MDHEN and CDR2 SYDVKM. The CDR3: CASTTSGVGGEQYV. DNA of the CDR3: TGTGCCAGCACGACTAGCGGGGTGGGGGGCGAGCAGTACGTC.

This chain uses TRBV27 with TRBJ1-1; D call uncertain. The germline gives CDR1 MNHEY, CDR2 SMNVEV (reference sequence). V lost 2 bases and J lost 1, with 14 bases in between. The CDR3 totals 16 residues. CDR3 in amino acids: CASSLRNEGTNTEAFF. In DNA form, the CDR3 reads TGTGCCAGCAGTTTAAGGAATGAGGGTACGAACACTGAAGCTTTCTTT.

The rearrangement joins TRBV7-8 to TRBJ2-7; tentative D call: TRBD2 (6 bases). This CDR3 spans 17 amino acids. The germline V gene has CDR1 SGHVS and CDR2 FQNEAQ. V gave up 0 bases and J gave up 6 bases, with 21 bases separating them. The CDR3 DNA sequence: TGTGCCAGCAGCTTAGCCTACACCCCCGGGACTTCATTCGAGCAGTACGTC. Its translation: CASSLAYTPGTSFEQYV.